Listed below are T cell receptor beta chains from one sample, sequenced in a study of Ad26.COV2.S vaccination and SARS-CoV-2 variants. Clones were sequenced by immunoSEQ multiplex PCR, and TCRdb holds only the in-frame ones, with some missing. The sample lists 350,000 to 450,000 clones, about nine tenths occurring once. This specimen was peripheral blood, taken in a trial of Ad26.COV2.S vaccine versus placebo. Receptor source: a person between 18 and 59 years old who received the Ad26.COV2.S COVID-19 vaccine or a placebo. The CDR3 runs from the conserved cysteine through the conserved F or W. D genes are given only for firm matches. Not every row has a clone size; where given, it reads once, few, many or a size class.

CDR3aa	CDR3nt	j_gene	abundance	v_gene	d_gene
CASSHEKKDHGVAETQYF	TGTGCCAGCAGCCACGAGAAAAAGGACCATGGGGTAGCAGAGACCCAGTACTTC	TRBJ2-5	-	TRBV3-1/TRBV3-2	-
CASSLKRSLNANTEAFF	TGCGCCAGCAGCTTGAAACGGAGCCTTAACGCGAACACTGAAGCTTTCTTT	TRBJ1-1	few	TRBV5-1	-
CASGLFVMRWNEQFF	TGTGCTAGTGGTTTGTTTGTGATGAGGTGGAATGAGCAGTTCTTC	TRBJ2-1	-	TRBV12-5	-
CASGGAQYGNTIYF	TGTGCCAGCGGGGGGGCTCAATACGGAAACACCATATATTTT	TRBJ1-3	-	TRBV9	-
CASRQGNTEAFF	TGTGCCAGCAGACAGGGGAACACTGAAGCTTTCTTT	TRBJ1-1	once	TRBV7-8	-
CASSLGKDQPQHF	TGTGCCAGCTCACTGGGGAAAGATCAGCCCCAGCATTTT	TRBJ1-5	-	TRBV18	-
CASSLNTGRGAGANVLTF	TGTGCCAGCAGCTTGAATACCGGCCGTGGGGCTGGGGCCAACGTCCTGACTTTC	TRBJ2-6	-	TRBV5-6	-
CASSHLDNTEAFF	TGTGCCAGCAGCCATTTAGACAACACTGAAGCTTTCTTT	TRBJ1-1	-	TRBV7-6	-
CASSLGRLNTEAFF	TGTGCCAGCAGTCTCGGACGGCTGAACACTGAAGCTTTCTTT	TRBJ1-1	few	TRBV2	-
CASSSRGPEAFF	TGTGCCAGCAGCTCCCGGGGCCCTGAAGCTTTCTTT	TRBJ1-1	-	TRBV11-2	-
CASSETGVSTDTQYF	TGTGCCAGCAGTGAGACGGGCGTAAGCACAGATACGCAGTATTTT	TRBJ2-3	-	TRBV25-1	-
CASSATRSTDTQYF	TGTGCCAGCAGCGCGACAAGGAGCACAGATACGCAGTATTTT	TRBJ2-3	-	TRBV7-2	-
CASSSGQGGYGYTF	TGTGCCAGCAGTTCGGGACAGGGAGGCTATGGCTACACCTTC	TRBJ1-2	-	TRBV6-5	TRBD1
CASSIVGPTGELFF	TGTGCCAGTAGTATAGTGGGGCCAACCGGGGAGCTGTTTTTT	TRBJ2-2	few	TRBV19	-
CASSLAGDGYTF	TGTGCCAGCAGTTTAGCTGGGGATGGCTACACCTTC	TRBJ1-2	-	TRBV27	-
CASSLFEGMNTEAFF	TGTGCCAGCAGCTTATTCGAGGGTATGAACACTGAAGCTTTCTTT	TRBJ1-1	-	TRBV11-2	-
CASSQDIRVMNTEAFF	TGTGCCAGCAGCCAAGATATAAGGGTTATGAACACTGAAGCTTTCTTT	TRBJ1-1	-	TRBV14	-
CASREGAAYNSPLHF	TGTGCCAGTAGGGAGGGGGCAGCCTATAATTCACCCCTCCACTTT	TRBJ1-6	-	TRBV19	TRBD1
CASSIGAGYEQFF	TGTGCCAGTAGTATAGGGGCCGGGTATGAGCAGTTCTTC	TRBJ2-1	-	TRBV19	-
CASSWGWTGLSYEQYF	TGTGCCAGCAGCTGGGGGTGGACAGGGCTCTCCTACGAGCAGTACTTC	TRBJ2-7	-	TRBV5-8	TRBD1
CASRLNNEQFF	TGTGCCAGCAGGCTTAACAATGAGCAGTTCTTC	TRBJ2-1	-	TRBV3-1/TRBV3-2	-
CATSDRAGLEQYF	TGTGCCACGTCGGACAGGGCGGGCCTCGAGCAGTACTTC	TRBJ2-7	-	TRBV19	TRBD1
CASRRVNLGYTF	TGTGCCAGCAGGCGGGTTAACCTGGGCTACACCTTC	TRBJ1-2	-	TRBV7-9	-
CASSLTGHRAGELFF	TGCGCCAGCAGCTTGACAGGGCATCGGGCCGGGGAGCTGTTTTTT	TRBJ2-2	-	TRBV5-1	-
CASSSQYQETQYF	TGTGCCAGCAGCTCCCAGTACCAAGAGACCCAGTACTTC	TRBJ2-5	-	TRBV7-3	-
CATAGGRLQGDGYTF	TGTGCCACCGCTGGGGGGCGCCTCCAGGGTGATGGCTACACCTTC	TRBJ1-2	-	TRBV19	-
CASSPISRPNTEAFF	TGTGCCAGCTCACCTATCTCCCGCCCGAACACTGAAGCTTTCTTT	TRBJ1-1	once	TRBV18	-
CASSLQGPDEKLFF	TGTGCCAGCAGCTTACAGGGACCAGATGAAAAACTGTTTTTT	TRBJ1-4	-	TRBV5-4	-
CARSLASRTLTYNSPLHF	TGTGCCAGAAGCTTGGCTTCTAGGACTCTAACCTATAATTCACCCCTCCACTTT	TRBJ1-6	-	TRBV5-3	-
CASRPGRYNEQFF	TGTGCCAGCAGGCCAGGGAGGTACAATGAGCAGTTCTTC	TRBJ2-1	-	TRBV12-3/TRBV12-4	-
CASSLPRGDTQYF	TGTGCCAGCAGCTTACCCCGGGGGGATACGCAGTATTTT	TRBJ2-3	-	TRBV13	-
CATTVREGYEQYF	TGTGCCACCACTGTCAGAGAGGGGTACGAGCAGTACTTC	TRBJ2-7	-	TRBV6-5	-
CASSEIGRGQRGYTF	TGTGCCAGCAGTGAAATCGGCAGGGGGCAAAGGGGCTACACCTTC	TRBJ1-2	few	TRBV2	TRBD1
CATGPAGSNGYEQYF	TGTGCCACCGGCCCGGCGGGGTCCAATGGCTACGAGCAGTACTTC	TRBJ2-7	-	TRBV15	-
CASSLTQTSYEQYF	TGTGCCAGCAGTTTAACCCAGACCTCCTACGAGCAGTACTTC	TRBJ2-7	-	TRBV27	-
CAWSGTTSRGYTF	TGTGCCTGGAGTGGGACCACGTCGCGAGGCTACACCTTC	TRBJ1-2	few	TRBV30	-
CASSKQPLEAFF	TGTGCCAGTAGCAAGCAGCCTCTTGAAGCTTTCTTT	TRBJ1-1	-	TRBV19	-